The clone carrying this T cell receptor (beta chain) was observed a handful of times. Its antigen is unidentified. The sample is drawn from a study of CD8 T cells in ankylosing spondylitis. Germline trimming cut 5 bases from V and 6 bases from J; bases unmatched to any gene: 10. Germline values: CDR1 DFQATT, CDR2 SNEGSKA (reference sequence). The CDR3 length is 14 residues. Findings and caveats of the study: Disease-linked clones were found to be CD8+ and relatively rare in peripheral blood. Ankylosing spondylitis blood seemed to carry a telltale TCR beta motif made of under 10 highly homologous variants.

Using quantitative 5'-RACE with molecular barcodes, the authors made TCR beta libraries. Via MiXCR, TCRdb re-called the 5' RACE reads, giving one row per CDR3 protein. The sample lists 750,000 to 850,000 distinct CDR3 sequences, 10% to 15% seen once, with more than 0.5% in the top ten. This chain links TRBV20-1 with TRBJ2-3; 8 nucleotides match TRBD1. Specimen: blood, either unsorted or a sorted T cell fraction (not recorded which). This TCR was recovered from a male donor with ankylosing spondylitis. The DNA for the CDR3 is TGCAGTGCTTTCGGGACAGGAAGCCACGATACGCAGTATTTT. Protein: CSAFGTGSHDTQYF.